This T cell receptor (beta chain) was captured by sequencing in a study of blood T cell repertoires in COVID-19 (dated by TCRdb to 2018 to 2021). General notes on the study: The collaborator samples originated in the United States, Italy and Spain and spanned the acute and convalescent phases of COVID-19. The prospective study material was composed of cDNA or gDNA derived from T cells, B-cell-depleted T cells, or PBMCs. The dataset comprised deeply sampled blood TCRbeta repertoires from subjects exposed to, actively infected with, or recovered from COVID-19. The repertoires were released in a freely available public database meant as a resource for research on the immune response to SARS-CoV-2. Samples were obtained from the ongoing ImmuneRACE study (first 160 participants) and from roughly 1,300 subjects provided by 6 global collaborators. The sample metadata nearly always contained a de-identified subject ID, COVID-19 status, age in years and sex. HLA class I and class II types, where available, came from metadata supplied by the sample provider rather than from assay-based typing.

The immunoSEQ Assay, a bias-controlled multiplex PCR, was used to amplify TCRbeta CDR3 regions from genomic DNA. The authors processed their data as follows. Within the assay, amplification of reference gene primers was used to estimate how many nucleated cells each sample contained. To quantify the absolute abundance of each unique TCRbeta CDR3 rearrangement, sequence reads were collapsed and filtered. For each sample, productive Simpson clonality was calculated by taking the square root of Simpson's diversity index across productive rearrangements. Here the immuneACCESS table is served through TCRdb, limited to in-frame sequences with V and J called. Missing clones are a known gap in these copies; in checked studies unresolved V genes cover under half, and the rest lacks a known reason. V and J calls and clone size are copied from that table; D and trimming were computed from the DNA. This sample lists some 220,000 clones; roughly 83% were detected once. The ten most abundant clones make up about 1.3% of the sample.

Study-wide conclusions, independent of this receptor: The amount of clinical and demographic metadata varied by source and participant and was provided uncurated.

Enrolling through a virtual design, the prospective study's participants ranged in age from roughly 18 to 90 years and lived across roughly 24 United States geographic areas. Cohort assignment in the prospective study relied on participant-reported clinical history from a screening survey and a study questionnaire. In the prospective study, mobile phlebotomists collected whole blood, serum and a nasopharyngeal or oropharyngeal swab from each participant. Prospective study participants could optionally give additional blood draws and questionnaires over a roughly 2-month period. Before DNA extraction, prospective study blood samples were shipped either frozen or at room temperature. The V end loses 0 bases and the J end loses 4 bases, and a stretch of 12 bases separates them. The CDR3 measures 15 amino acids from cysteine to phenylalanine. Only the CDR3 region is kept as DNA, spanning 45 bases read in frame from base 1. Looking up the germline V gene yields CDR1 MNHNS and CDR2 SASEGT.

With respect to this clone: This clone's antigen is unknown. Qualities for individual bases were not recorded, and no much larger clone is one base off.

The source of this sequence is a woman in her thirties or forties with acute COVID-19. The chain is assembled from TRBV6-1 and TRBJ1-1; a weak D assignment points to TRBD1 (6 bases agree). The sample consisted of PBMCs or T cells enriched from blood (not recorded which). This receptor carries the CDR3 CASSEAPRGGTEAFF. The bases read TGTGCCAGCAGTGAAGCTCCCAGGGGCGGCACTGAAGCTTTCTTT.